The 25 T cell receptor beta chains below were found in one sample sequenced in a study of blood T cell repertoires in COVID-19. Only in-frame clones appear in the TCRdb table, and some are missing; sequencing was by immunoSEQ multiplex PCR. Among 90,000 or so clones listed, about nine tenths were seen once. The sequenced sample was peripheral blood. Every receptor here comes from a human donor in a cohort sampled during active COVID-19.

The rearrangement uses TRBV3-1 (or the pseudogene TRBV3-2) and TRBJ2-7, with 8 bases that match TRBD2. The V and J ends lost 0 bases and 0 bases, in that order; junction bases with no gene match: 4. This CDR3 is 16 amino acids long. From germline, CDR1 is LGHDT and CDR2 YNNKEL (reference sequence). The DNA of the CDR3 is TGTGCCAGCAGCCAAGATAGAAGCGGGGGCTCCTACGAGCAGTACTTC. Protein: CASSQDRSGGSYEQYF.

The gene calls are TRBV11-2 and TRBJ2-2; tentatively, D is TRBD2 (6 bases). V was pared by 3 bases and J by 6 bases, with 14 bases between. The CDR3 has 15 amino acids. The germline V gene has CDR1 SGHAT and CDR2 FQNNGV. The CDR3 region is CASSFGGRWPGELFF. In DNA form, the CDR3 reads TGTGCCAGCAGCTTTGGTGGGAGGTGGCCCGGGGAGCTGTTTTTT.

The chain recombines TRBV5-8 with TRBJ1-5, with a possible D match to TRBD1 (5 bases). The length of the CDR3 is 17 residues. Trimming took off 3 bases at V and 0 bases at J, with 16 bases between the two ends. CDR1 and CDR2 (germline): SGHTS, YDEGEE. Here the CDR3 reads CASSSRQTSHSNQPQHF. CDR3 bases: TGTGCCAGCAGCTCGAGACAGACTTCCCATAGCAATCAGCCCCAGCATTTT.

This clone was seen more than once but under ten times. The chain couples TRBV11-2 to TRBJ2-7; TRBD2 might be the D (6 bases). V was cut by 5 bases and J by 5 bases, with 19 bases left in between. The CDR3 totals 15 residues. CDR1 and CDR2 (germline): SGHAT, FQNNGV. This CDR3 reads CASSGRRASANEQYF. The CDR3 coding sequence is TGTGCCAGCAGCGGACGCAGGGCTAGCGCAAACGAGCAGTACTTC.

This chain links TRBV18 with TRBJ2-5; TRBD2 aligns across 11 bases. The germline V gene has CDR1 KGHSH and CDR2 LQKENI. This CDR3 is 16 amino acids long. V lost 3 bases, J lost 2 bases, and 5 bases stayed unmatched. CDR3 sequence reads: CASSPLAGGVQETQYF. DNA of the CDR3: TGTGCCAGCTCACCGTTAGCGGGAGGGGTACAAGAGACCCAGTACTTC.

The V and J genes are TRBV6-6 and TRBJ1-3, with D perhaps TRBD1 (5 bases). Germline V CDR1 and CDR2: MNHNY, SVGAGI (reference sequence). The CDR3 loop spans 16 amino acids. The germline V and J ends were trimmed by 5 bases and 0 bases, with 14 bases remaining between them. DNA of the CDR3: TGTGCCAGCAGTCCCAGGGTCGATAGCTCTGGAAACACCATATATTTT. Its translation: CASSPRVDSSGNTIYF.

The chain couples TRBV6-5 to TRBJ2-1; TRBD1 agrees at 10 bases. The V and J ends lost 6 bases and 8 bases, in that order; junction bases with no gene match: 1. The CDR3 loop spans 12 amino acids. Germline lookup yields CDR1 MNHEY and CDR2 SVGAGI. CDR3 amino acids: CASRTGGDEQFF. CDR3 bases: TGTGCCAGCAGGACAGGGGGCGATGAGCAGTTCTTC.

The V and J genes are TRBV7-6 and TRBJ1-4, with a possible D match to TRBD1 (6 bases). This CDR3 is built from 13 residues. The germline gives CDR1 SGHVS, CDR2 FNYEAQ. The V end lost 5 bases, the J end lost 7 bases, and 11 bases lay between the germline ends. In DNA form, the CDR3 reads TGTGCCAGCAGCCGACAGGCAGGTGAAAAACTGTTTTTT. It is translated as CASSRQAGEKLFF.

The chain carries TRBV10-3 and TRBJ1-1; the D is unclear. Germline values: CDR1 ENHRY, CDR2 SYGVKD. V was shortened by 0 bases and J by 6 bases, with 14 bases between the two germline ends. This CDR3 spans 15 amino acids. CDR3 region: CAISESEGLVAEAFF. In DNA form, the CDR3 reads TGTGCCATCAGTGAGTCGGAGGGCTTGGTAGCTGAAGCTTTCTTT.

V and J are TRBV28 and TRBJ2-7; D may be TRBD2 (5 bases). This CDR3 comprises 15 residues. Trimming took 6 bases from V and 2 from J, leaving 17 bases between them. CDR1 and CDR2 from the germline V gene are MDHEN and SYDVKM. In DNA form, the CDR3 reads TGTGCCAGCAGCCCAAGTTCCGGGGTTACCTACGAGCAGTACTTC. Encoded protein: CASSPSSGVTYEQYF.

The J gene is TRBJ2-3, the V gene TRBV7-9, with D possibly matching TRBD1 (6 bases). Germline V gene sequence: CDR1 SEHNR, CDR2 FQNEAQ (reference sequence). The CDR3 totals 14 residues. V was trimmed by 5 bases and J by 6 bases, leaving 15 bases between them. For the CDR3, the DNA is TGTGCCAGCAGCGCGACAGGCTTGGAGGATACGCAGTATTTT. The encoded protein is CASSATGLEDTQYF.

The chain uses TRBV10-3 and TRBJ2-3, with a weak D call TRBD1 (6 bases). CDR1 and CDR2 from the germline V gene are ENHRY and SYGVKD. The germline V and J ends were trimmed by 7 bases and 0 bases, with 14 bases remaining between them. The CDR3 totals 15 residues. CDR3 in DNA: TGTGCCATCAAAAGGACAGACACTAGCACAGATACGCAGTATTTT. It specifies CAIKRTDTSTDTQYF.

The V and J genes are TRBV11-2 and TRBJ2-1; D is possibly TRBD2 (6 bases). CDR1 is SGHAT and CDR2 is FQNNGV in the germline V gene. Trimming removed 3 bases at V and 1 base at J, with 7 bases between. This CDR3 region has 14 residues. The CDR3 nucleotides read TGTGCCAGCAGCTTCGGGGGATCCTACAATGAGCAGTTCTTC. This gives the protein CASSFGGSYNEQFF.

This chain uses TRBV28 with TRBJ2-7, with a tentative D call TRBD1 (6 bases). V lost 7 bases to trimming and J lost 2 bases, with 21 bases between them. Germline values: CDR1 MDHEN, CDR2 SYDVKM. The CDR3 contains 16 residues. The chain's CDR3 is CASKGMAGDVTYEQYF. CDR3 nucleotide sequence: TGTGCCAGCAAAGGTATGGCAGGGGATGTAACCTACGAGCAGTACTTC.

The chain recombines TRBV2 with TRBJ2-7; 8 nucleotides agree with TRBD1. Looked up from germline, CDR1 is SNHLY and CDR2 is FYNNEI. The CDR3 runs to 15 residues. The J segment lost 2 bases and the V segment lost 2 bases, leaving 5 bases of the junction unmatched. In nucleotides, the CDR3 is TGTGCCAGCAGTGAAATGAGGACAGGGACCTACGAGCAGTACTTC. Translation: CASSEMRTGTYEQYF.

This chain links TRBV5-8 with TRBJ1-5, with a tentative D call TRBD1 (5 bases). Trimming stripped 4 bases from V and 7 bases from J, with 21 bases between. Per germline, CDR1 SGHTS and CDR2 YDEGEE. The CDR3 has 16 amino acids. The CDR3 DNA reads as TGTGCCAGCAGCCTGGGACGGATCCCTTCAGGCCAGCCCCAGCATTTT. This gives the protein CASSLGRIPSGQPQHF.

The rearrangement uses TRBV6-5 and TRBJ2-2; weak D call: TRBD2 (6 bases). V dropped 8 bases and J dropped 6 bases, with 10 bases sitting between them. The CDR3 consists of 12 residues. Germline V gives CDR1 MNHEY, CDR2 SVGAGI. CDR3 nucleotide sequence: TGTGCCAGCGGAGGAGGGCCCGGGGAGCTGTTTTTT. It codes for CASGGGPGELFF.

The chain links TRBV5-5 to TRBJ2-7; 7 bases match TRBD1. The CDR3 runs 17 residues. V gave up 2 bases and J gave up 4 bases; unmatched junction bases: 15. Germline V gene lookup returns CDR1 SGHKS and CDR2 YYEKEE (reference sequence). The CDR3 DNA reads as TGTGCCAGCAGCTTCCGTACACCGAGGACAGGCATATACGAGCAGTACTTC. This sequence encodes CASSFRTPRTGIYEQYF.

This rearrangement joins TRBV28 to TRBJ1-3, with 7 bases that match TRBD1. V lost 8 bases, J lost 2 bases, and 6 bases stayed unmatched. Germline V gene data show CDR1 as MDHEN and CDR2 as SYDVKM. CDR3 size: 14 residues. The CDR3 DNA reads as TGTGCCAGCCTTACAGGGGCCGCTGGAAACACCATATATTTT. Amino acids: CASLTGAAGNTIYF.

The V gene is TRBV6-5, the J gene TRBJ2-1; D may be TRBD1 (6 bases). Germline V gene sequence: CDR1 MNHEY, CDR2 SVGAGI. CDR3 length: 13 residues. The V and J ends lost 6 bases and 1 base respectively, with 7 bases between them. The CDR3 nucleotides are TGTGCCAGCAGACAGGGTTCCTACAATGAGCAGTTCTTC. This translates into CASRQGSYNEQFF.

The V and J genes are TRBV6-2 or TRBV6-3 and TRBJ1-1; TRBD1 matches at 7 bases. The length of the CDR3 is 12 residues. Germline values: CDR1 MNHEY, CDR2 SVGEGT. Unmatched junction bases numbered 7, after V lost 5 bases and J lost 10 bases. The CDR3 bases are TGTGCCAGCAGTGACAGGGACAGAGGAGCTTTCTTT. Translating gives CASSDRDRGAFF.

The chain joins TRBV30 to TRBJ2-5, with a weak D call TRBD1 (5 bases). Germline V CDR1 and CDR2: GTSNPN, SVGIG (reference sequence). The CDR3 extends over 15 amino acids. Trimming left V 1 base short and J 1 base short, with 13 bases between. The CDR3 here is CAWSGKQVTQETQYF. Written as DNA, the CDR3 is TGTGCCTGGAGTGGGAAACAGGTGACCCAAGAGACCCAGTACTTC.

This sequence joins TRBV10-3 and TRBJ2-1; TRBD2 is a possible D gene (6 bases). Germline assignment: CDR1 ENHRY and CDR2 SYGVKD. The ends were cut back, 8 bases at V and 8 bases at J, with 19 bases in the middle. The CDR3 spans 14 residues. CDR3 amino acids: CAIYPGTPSDEQFF. CDR3 DNA: TGTGCCATCTACCCCGGGACTCCTTCCGATGAGCAGTTCTTC.

This rearrangement joins TRBV7-2 to TRBJ2-6, with 11 bases lining up with TRBD1. V lost 5 bases to trimming and J lost 4 bases; unmatched junction nucleotides: 13. The CDR3 has 19 amino acids. The germline V gene has CDR1 SGHTA and CDR2 FQGNSA. CDR3 DNA: TGTGCCAGCAGCCGGAGACCGGGACAGGGGGTATCAGGGGCCAACGTCCTGACTTTC. Translating gives CASSRRPGQGVSGANVLTF.

This sequence joins TRBV21-1 and TRBJ1-1; the table's D call, TRBD1, has no DNA check behind it. TRBV21-1 is a known pseudogene. The CDR3 length is 17 residues. The CDR3 sequence: CASTLTAGPSGHIEAFF. Here the CDR3 DNA reads TGTGCCAGCACCCTTACAGCAGGTCCATCTGGCCATATTGAAGCTTTCTTT.